This is a list of T cell receptor beta chains from one sample in a study of CD8 T cells in Susac syndrome. One entry per CDR3 protein, called by TCRdb with MiXCR from the immunoSEQ multiplex PCR reads. The sample has 300,000 to 350,000 distinct CDR3 sequences; approximately 90% are singletons. The sequenced sample consisted of CD4+ T cells from PBMCs. All receptors derive from a human donor with multiple sclerosis. CDR3s include the opening cysteine and the closing phenylalanine or tryptophan. Fields, in order: J gene, clone size, V gene, D gene, CDR3 DNA, CDR3 protein. D genes are given only for firm matches. Clone size, where shown, is once, few, many, or a class for clones that have expanded.

TRBJ2-2 NA TRBV5-4 NA TGTGCCAGCAGCTTGTATGCAGGCCTGAACACCGGGGAGCTGTTTTTT CASSLYAGLNTGELFF
TRBJ2-7 few TRBV7-8 NA TGTGCCAGCAGCTTAACGGGGAACTACGAGCAGTACTTC CASSLTGNYEQYF
TRBJ1-6 NA TRBV5-6 TRBD1 TGTGCCAGCAGCCTGAGGGGACAGCCGAATAATTCACCCCTCCACTTT CASSLRGQPNNSPLHF
TRBJ2-3 NA TRBV30 NA TGTGCCTGGGACCCGAGGAGCGGACGCACAGATACGCAGTATTTT CAWDPRSGRTDTQYF
TRBJ2-5 NA TRBV30 NA TGTGCCTGGAGTTATGGGCAAGAGACCCAGTACTTC CAWSYGQETQYF
TRBJ2-2 NA TRBV29-1 NA TGCAGCGTTTTGAACTTGGGGGCCGGGGAGCTGTTTTTT CSVLNLGAGELFF
TRBJ2-3 NA TRBV6-1 NA TGTGCCAGCAGTGAAGCCAAGGGGTCGGCTCAGGATACGCAGTATTTT CASSEAKGSAQDTQYF
TRBJ2-1 once TRBV6-1 TRBD2 TGTGCCAGCAGTGAAGCGCCTAGCGGGGGGCCCCAGTTCTTC CASSEAPSGGPQFF
TRBJ2-3 NA TRBV4-1 TRBD2 TGCGCCAGCAGCCAAGATCCGCGACTAGCGGAATATAATACGCAGTATTTT CASSQDPRLAEYNTQYF
TRBJ2-5 NA TRBV24-1 NA TGTGCCACCAGTGATCTGGGCACTCAAGAGACCCAGTACTTC CATSDLGTQETQYF
TRBJ2-3 NA TRBV7-2 TRBD1 TGTGCCAGCAGCTCCCGGACAGGATACACAGATACGCAGTATTTT CASSSRTGYTDTQYF
TRBJ2-6 NA TRBV3-1 NA TGTGCCAGCAGCCCAGGGAACAGTCCTTACGACTCTGGGGCCAACGTCCTGACTTTC CASSPGNSPYDSGANVLTF
TRBJ2-3 NA TRBV29-1 NA TGCAGCGGTCGTAATACAGATACGCAGTATTTT CSGRNTDTQYF
TRBJ2-2 NA TRBV6-1 NA TGTGCCAGCGTACGTGGGTTTACCGGGGAGCTGTTTTTT CASVRGFTGELFF
TRBJ1-1 NA TRBV6-5 NA TGTGCCAGCAGTTACGATACAACTGTGAACACTGAAGCTTTCTTT CASSYDTTVNTEAFF
TRBJ2-3 NA TRBV18 NA TGTGCCAGCTCACCACCGGCGGGGGCCCACACAGATACGCAGTATTTT CASSPPAGAHTDTQYF
TRBJ1-4 NA TRBV25-1 NA TGTGCCAGCAGTAGGTTTGAGGGAACTAATGAAAAACTGTTTTTT CASSRFEGTNEKLFF
TRBJ2-1 NA TRBV3-1 TRBD2 TGTGCCAGCAGCCAACAAACTAGCGGGGAGCAGTTCTTC CASSQQTSGEQFF
TRBJ1-1 NA TRBV5-1 NA TGCGCCAGCAGCTTGGCAGGGAGGGCTTTCTTT CASSLAGRAFF
TRBJ1-1 NA TRBV19 NA TGTGCCAGTAGGGCGGGGGGCACTGAAGCTTTCTTT CASRAGGTEAFF
TRBJ1-1 NA TRBV5-4 NA TGTGCCAGCACCACGAACTTCCCGGCGAACACTGAAGCTTTCTTT CASTTNFPANTEAFF
TRBJ2-7 NA TRBV29-1 TRBD2 TGCAGCGTTAGGGATAGCGGGCCTGCCTACGAGCAGTACTTC CSVRDSGPAYEQYF
TRBJ2-5 NA TRBV20-1 TRBD2 TGCAGTGCTAGGGGCGTAGCGGGGGGCAGGAAAGAGACCCAGTACTTC CSARGVAGGRKETQYF
TRBJ2-7 once TRBV18 NA TGTGCCAGCTCACCATTCGGTCAAATGATCGGGGCCTACGAGCAGTACTTC CASSPFGQMIGAYEQYF
TRBJ1-5 NA TRBV18 NA TGTGCCAGCTCAGACAGAGCCGGGGGTCAGCCCCAGCATTTT CASSDRAGGQPQHF
TRBJ2-1 NA TRBV18 TRBD2 TGTGCCAGCCGAACTCTAGCGGGGGGGCAGGGCCCCTACAATGAGCAGTTCTTC CASRTLAGGQGPYNEQFF
TRBJ1-6 NA TRBV7-2 NA TGTGCCAGCAGCTTACGCCAGGGCTCACCCCTCCACTTT CASSLRQGSPLHF
TRBJ2-7 NA TRBV6-2/TRBV6-3 NA TGTGCCAGCAGTTCCAGTCGGGGGACGGCGAGATACTACGAGCAGTACTTC CASSSSRGTARYYEQYF
TRBJ1-1 NA TRBV19 NA TGTGCCAGTAGCCCTCCAGGACTTCTGAACACTGAAGCTTTCTTT CASSPPGLLNTEAFF
TRBJ2-1 NA TRBV20-1 NA TGCAGTGCCCCTTTCCCGGCAGGCACCGAGCAGTTCTTC CSAPFPAGTEQFF
TRBJ2-1 NA TRBV7-9 TRBD2 TGTGCCAGCAGCCGGACTAGCGGGGACAATGAGCAGTTCTTC CASSRTSGDNEQFF
TRBJ2-5 NA TRBV15 TRBD2 TGTGCCACCAGCAGAGATAACGGGGGGGAGACCCAGTACTTC CATSRDNGGETQYF
TRBJ1-5 NA TRBV9 NA TGTGCCAGCAGCGTAGGGCCAGACAATCAGCCCCAGCATTTT CASSVGPDNQPQHF
TRBJ1-2 NA TRBV12-3/TRBV12-4 NA TGTGCCAGCAGTGAGCAGGGGCGAGGGGGCTACACCTTC CASSEQGRGGYTF
TRBJ2-2 NA TRBV7-8 NA TGTGCCAGCAGCCCCAGGCGTGGGGGTCCGAACACCGGGGAGCTGTTTTTT CASSPRRGGPNTGELFF
TRBJ1-1 NA TRBV7-3 NA TGTGCCAGCAGCTCCCTAGGGGAGGGAACTGAAGCTTTCTTT CASSSLGEGTEAFF
TRBJ2-5 NA TRBV5-1 TRBD1 TGCGCCAGCAGCACAGGGACAGTCCAAGAGACCCAGTACTTC CASSTGTVQETQYF
TRBJ2-3 NA TRBV18 NA TGTGCCAGCTCACCTAGAGGGGAAGATACGCAGTATTTT CASSPRGEDTQYF
TRBJ2-3 NA TRBV29-1 NA TGCAGCGTCGGGGGGCCTGAACTAACAGATACGCAGTATTTT CSVGGPELTDTQYF
TRBJ2-7 NA TRBV23-1 TRBD2 TGCGCCAGCAGTCAGGCCGGGACTAGCGGGAGCGGGACCTACGAGCAGTACTTC CASSQAGTSGSGTYEQYF